This T cell receptor beta chain was found in a study of T cell changes during pregnancy in multiple sclerosis. V lost 5 bases to trimming and J lost 3 bases, with 13 bases between them. The CDR3 is made up of 14 amino acids. Germline CDR1 MNHEY, CDR2 SMNVEV (reference sequence). TCRdb's copy holds only in-frame clones and misses some; the assay was immunoSEQ multiplex PCR. The sample carries about 87,000 clones, roughly 93% recorded once. The sequences come from peripheral blood, collected in the third trimester of pregnancy. The chain couples TRBV27 to TRBJ1-1; D is ambiguous. The TCR sequence derives from a female donor in good health, enrolled as a control in a pregnancy study. The chain's CDR3 is CASSPLVGDTEAFF. In DNA form, the CDR3 reads TGTGCCAGCAGTCCCCTGGTCGGGGACACTGAAGCTTTCTTT.